The sequence of this T cell receptor beta chain was determined in a study of CD8 T cells in acute hepatitis C reinfection. Whole-study findings and limits: Diversity was high, without significant differences between resolver and chronic groups. Follow-up repertoires were missing for chronically infected subjects. TRBV04 and TRBV06 were preferentially used in all groups, not explained by naive pool overrepresentation.

A remark on this clone: The antigen remains undetermined.

Using immunoSEQ multiplex PCR, the repertoire was profiled, and TCRdb retains in-frame clones only, with some absent. Found here are around 36,000 clones, roughly 88% of them singletons; the top ten hold roughly 9.8%. The CDR3 contains 17 residues. Germline V gene data show CDR1 as WNHNN and CDR2 as SYGVQD (reference sequence). J was trimmed by 7 bases and V by 5 bases; bases with no gene match: 11. Time point in this sample: naive CD8 control sorted from an acute-time-point sample. Cells were stained for CD3, CD8 and CD45RO, excluding dead cells. The chain recombines TRBV10-1 with TRBJ2-2, with 12 bases aligning to TRBD1. This TCR was recovered from a woman aged 18-35 years who spontaneously cleared hepatitis C infection. Sequenced sample: naive CD8+ T cells from PBMCs. This CDR3 is CASSSAPGQGAIGELFF. The CDR3 DNA reads TGCGCCAGCAGTTCAGCGCCGGGACAGGGGGCTATCGGGGAGCTGTTTTTT.